The clone carrying this T cell receptor beta chain has only a few counts. Antigen: not known. The entry originates in a study of T cells after yellow fever vaccination. This CDR3 is built from 14 residues. Between the trimmed V and J ends, which lost 0 bases and 3 bases, there was a span of 9 bases. Germline loops: CDR1 LGHNA, CDR2 YNFKEQ. Findings and caveats of the study: Reappearing after the booster were most of the clones from primary vaccination (around 95% CD4, 75% to 90% CD8). Peak timing came faster in the weaker secondary response, day 5 versus 15. From the bulk population, abundant clonotypes could contaminate and appear within FACS-sorted repertoires.

The 5'RACE template-switching step produced TCR cDNA and added a universal primer site and UMIs. TCRdb re-analysed the 5' RACE reads in MiXCR, keeping a single row per CDR3 protein. The table records about 500,000 distinct CDR3 sequences, around 16% of them present only once. The chain couples TRBV4-2 to TRBJ2-7; D may be TRBD1 or TRBD2 (5 bases each). Sample: PBMCs, taken roughly 5 days after the first yellow fever vaccination. This TCR was recovered from a man between 18 and 35 years old who received the YFV17D yellow fever vaccine. The CDR3 bases are TGTGCCAGCAGCCAAGAGGGACGTATCTACGAGCAGTACTTC. It translates to CASSQEGRIYEQYF.